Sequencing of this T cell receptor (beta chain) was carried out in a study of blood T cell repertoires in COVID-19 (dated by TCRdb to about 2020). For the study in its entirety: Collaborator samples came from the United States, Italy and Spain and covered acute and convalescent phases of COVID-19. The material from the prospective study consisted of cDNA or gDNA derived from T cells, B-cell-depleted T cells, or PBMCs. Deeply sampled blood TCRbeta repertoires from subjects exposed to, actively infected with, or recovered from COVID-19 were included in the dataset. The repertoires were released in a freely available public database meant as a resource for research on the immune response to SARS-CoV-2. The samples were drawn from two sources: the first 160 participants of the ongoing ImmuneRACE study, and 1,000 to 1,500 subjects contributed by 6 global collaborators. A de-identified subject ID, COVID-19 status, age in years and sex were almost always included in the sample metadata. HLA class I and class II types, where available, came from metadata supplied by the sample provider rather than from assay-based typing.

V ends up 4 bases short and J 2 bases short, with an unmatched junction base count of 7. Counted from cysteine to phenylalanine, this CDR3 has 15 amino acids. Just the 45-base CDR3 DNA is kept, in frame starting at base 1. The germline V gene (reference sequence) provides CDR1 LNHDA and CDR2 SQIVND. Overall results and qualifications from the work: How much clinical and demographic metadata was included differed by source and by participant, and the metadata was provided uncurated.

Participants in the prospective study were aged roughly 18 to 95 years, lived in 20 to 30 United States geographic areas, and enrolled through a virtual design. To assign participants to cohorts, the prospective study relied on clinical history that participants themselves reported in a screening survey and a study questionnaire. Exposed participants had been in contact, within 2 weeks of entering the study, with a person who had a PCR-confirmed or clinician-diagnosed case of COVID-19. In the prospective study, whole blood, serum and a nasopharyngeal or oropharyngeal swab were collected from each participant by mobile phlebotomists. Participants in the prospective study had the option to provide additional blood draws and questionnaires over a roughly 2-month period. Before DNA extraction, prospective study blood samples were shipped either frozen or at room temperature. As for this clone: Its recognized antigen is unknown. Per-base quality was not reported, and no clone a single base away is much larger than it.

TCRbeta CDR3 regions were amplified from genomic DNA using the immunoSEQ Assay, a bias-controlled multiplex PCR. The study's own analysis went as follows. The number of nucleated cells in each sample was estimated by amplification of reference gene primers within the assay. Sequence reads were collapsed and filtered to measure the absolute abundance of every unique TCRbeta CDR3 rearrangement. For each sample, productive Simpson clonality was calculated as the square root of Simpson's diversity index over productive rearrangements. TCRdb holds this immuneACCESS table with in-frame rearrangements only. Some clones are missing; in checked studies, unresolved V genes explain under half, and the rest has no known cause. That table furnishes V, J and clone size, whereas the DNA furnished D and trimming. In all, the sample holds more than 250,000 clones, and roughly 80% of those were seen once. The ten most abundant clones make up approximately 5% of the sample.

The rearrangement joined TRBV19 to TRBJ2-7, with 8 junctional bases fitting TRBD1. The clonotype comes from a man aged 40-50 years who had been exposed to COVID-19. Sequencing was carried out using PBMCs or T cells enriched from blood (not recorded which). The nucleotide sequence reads TGTGCCAGTAGTACAACAGGGGGGATCACCTACGAGCAGTACTTC. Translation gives CASSTTGGITYEQYF.